Listed here is a single TCR beta chain. Its specific antigen is unknown. There are no base qualities to consult, and no much larger clone falls within one base. The CDR3 regions of human TCRbeta chains were analyzed by immunosequencing. The study's processing was this. TCRs in the repertoires were matched against a reference library of SARS-CoV-2-specific TCRs that had been generated with the MIRA antigen-specificity platform. Breadth meant the fraction of unique TCRs that were SARS-CoV-2-associated, whereas depth meant the fraction of total T cells that were SARS-CoV-2-associated. Using the MIRA data, each spike-specific TCR was mapped to the spike region that the TCR reacts to and placed in a CD4 or CD8 class. Log10-transformed breadth and depth values were compared by one-way ANOVA with Sidak's multiple comparisons tests. The source is immuneACCESS, and TCRdb retained only in-frame sequences with V and J called. Part of the clones is not carried over; for the studies checked, unresolved V genes explain less than half of this, and the remainder is unexplained. The DNA gave D and trimming, while V, J and clone size come from that table. Across this sample there are under 70,000 clones, with over 60% seen only once. The top ten hold roughly 13% of the sample.

The data stem from a study of T cell responses to AZD1222 COVID-19 vaccine (dated by TCRdb to about 2021). Notes on the research overall: AZD1222 recipients whose second dose came at about 4 weeks and those whose second dose came at about 12 weeks were combined into one group, since spike-specific TCR depth and breadth did not differ between the two schedules. TCR sequencing was performed for approximately 240 trial participants, of whom about 200 were given two doses of AZD1222 and about 25 were given two doses of MenACWY control vaccine. Enrollment into the trials was organized by age into subgroups of 18-55, 56-69 and 70-plus years, and those subgroups contained 148, 28 and 57 TCR-sequenced participants, respectively.

According to the germline V gene (reference sequence), CDR1 reads LNHNV and CDR2 reads YYDKDF. V is trimmed back by 2 bases and J by 3 bases, and the junction contains 9 bases that no gene match accounts for. The CDR3 has 16 amino acids, counting the end cysteine and phenylalanine. Only CDR3 DNA is held: 48 bases, read in frame from base 1. This sample's time point label indicates: baseline before first vaccination. The vaccinee samples were drawn from two UK trials, COV001 and COV002, one of which was a single-blind randomized controlled phase 2/3 trial testing AZD1222 (ChAdOx1 nCoV-19) in healthy adults. For TCRbeta chain sequencing, PBMC samples were collected from trial participants at day 0 and at day 28 after the second dose. What the research found in general, with its limitations: Epitopes outside the regions mutated in the B.1.351 and B.1.1.7 variants were reportedly recognized by nearly half of the unique spike-specific TCRs. No day 14 peak-response samples were available, so repertoires were characterized only after the peak T cell response. Participants were mostly white British, with more females than males. The authors suggested clonal diversity may have been underestimated. Conclusions about previously exposed vaccinees are limited because only a handful of AZD1222 recipients were SARS-CoV-2 seropositive at baseline. In the small 56-69-year group, the increase in depth fell short of significance, most likely because of low power. The whole spike protein was spanned by vaccine-associated CD4 TCRs, and dominant responses were seen in regions 160-218 and 743-854. Spike-specific TCR breadth and depth rose significantly after two AZD1222 doses compared with day 0 and with MenACWY recipients.

The TCR comes from an adult in good health. The rearrangement joined TRBV15 to TRBJ1-1, and 7 junctional nucleotides match TRBD1. This sample comprised peripheral blood, obtained on day 0 of AZD1222 vaccination. At the DNA level, the sequence is TGTGCCACCAGCAGAACACGACAGGGAGGGGACACTGAAGCTTTCTTT. This translates into CATSRTRQGGDTEAFF.